The rows below give T cell receptor beta chains drawn from one sample of a study of blood T cell repertoires in COVID-19. Profiling relied on immunoSEQ multiplex PCR, and the TCRdb table lists in-frame clones only, not all of them. The sample holds about 100,000 clones; about nine tenths are singletons and the top ten take approximately 1.3%. Sequencing was carried out using peripheral blood. The receptors here all came from a woman in her 30s with acute or convalescent COVID-19. The CDR3 runs from the conserved cysteine through the conserved F or W. A D gene is named only where the DNA matches it firmly. For some rows the clone size is stated as once, few or many, or as a class when expanded; others skip it.

CDR3aa	CDR3nt	v_gene	j_gene	abundance	d_gene
CASSPPDFYGSYNEQFF	TGTGCCAGCTCACCACCTGACTTCTACGGTTCGTACAATGAGCAGTTCTTC	TRBV18	TRBJ2-1	few	NA
CASRNRGGNQPQHF	TGTGCCAGCAGGAACAGGGGAGGAAATCAGCCCCAGCATTTT	TRBV2	TRBJ1-5	NA	TRBD1
CASSYSSQVDYGYTF	TGTGCCAGCAGTTACTCGTCACAGGTCGACTATGGCTACACCTTC	TRBV6-5	TRBJ1-2	NA	NA
CSASGTLSTDTQYF	TGCAGTGCTAGTGGGACTTTAAGCACAGATACGCAGTATTTT	TRBV20-1	TRBJ2-3	NA	NA
CASSLSPDRGRSYNSPLHF	TGTGCCAGCAGTTTATCCCCTGACAGGGGGCGCTCCTATAATTCACCCCTCCACTTT	TRBV28	TRBJ1-6	NA	TRBD1
CASSLTNRFRPIDGYTF	TGTGCCAGCAGCCTCACCAATCGGTTTCGTCCTATTGATGGCTACACCTTC	TRBV13	TRBJ1-2	once	NA
CASSYGAGGSNQPQHF	TGTGCCAGCAGTTACGGTGCAGGGGGTAGCAATCAGCCCCAGCATTTT	TRBV6-5	TRBJ1-5	NA	TRBD1
CASRLKTGGNQPQHF	TGTGCCAGTAGACTGAAGACAGGGGGCAATCAGCCCCAGCATTTT	TRBV19	TRBJ1-5	NA	TRBD1
CASRVRWDTEAFF	TGTGCCAGCAGGGTGAGGTGGGACACTGAAGCTTTCTTT	TRBV28	TRBJ1-1	NA	NA
CASSSGGLQETQYF	TGTGCCAGCAGTAGCGGGGGCCTCCAAGAGACCCAGTACTTC	TRBV6-5	TRBJ2-5	NA	TRBD2
CASSLGQERGYEQYF	TGTGCCAGCAGCCTCGGACAGGAAAGGGGCTACGAGCAGTACTTC	TRBV6-5	TRBJ2-7	NA	TRBD1
CASSVGGGAYNEQFF	TGTGCCAGCAGCGTAGGGGGCGGGGCCTACAATGAGCAGTTCTTC	TRBV9	TRBJ2-1	NA	NA
CASSPLSTDTQYF	TGTGCCAGCAGTCCCTTGAGCACAGATACGCAGTATTTT	TRBV7-2	TRBJ2-3	NA	NA
CASSKGTGNTGELFF	TGTGCCAGCAGCAAAGGGACAGGGAACACCGGGGAGCTGTTTTTT	TRBV3-1/TRBV3-2	TRBJ2-2	NA	TRBD1
CASSEWGTENTGELFF	TGTGCCAGCAGTGAATGGGGGACAGAGAACACCGGGGAGCTGTTTTTT	TRBV25-1	TRBJ2-2	NA	TRBD1
CSVGQFYNSPLHF	TGCAGCGTTGGACAGTTTTATAATTCACCCCTCCACTTT	TRBV29-1	TRBJ1-6	NA	NA
CASSLEGQGADQPQHF	TGTGCCAGCAGCTTGGAGGGCCAGGGGGCCGATCAGCCCCAGCATTTT	TRBV5-6	TRBJ1-5	NA	TRBD1
CASSLSGFCTEAFF	TGCGCCAGCTCCCTGTCGGGGTTCTGCACTGAAGCTTTCTTT	TRBV23-1	TRBJ1-1	NA	NA
CASSPPEGNRGHTGELFF	TGTGCCAGTAGTCCGCCCGAGGGGAACAGGGGGCATACCGGGGAGCTGTTTTTT	TRBV19	TRBJ2-2	NA	TRBD1
CASSWGQGYEQYF	TGCGCCAGCAGCTGGGGACAGGGCTACGAGCAGTACTTC	TRBV5-1	TRBJ2-7	NA	TRBD1
CASAGQQNTEAFF	TGTGCCAGCGCCGGACAGCAGAACACTGAAGCTTTCTTT	TRBV2	TRBJ1-1	NA	NA
CASSQPPSGSYEQYF	TGCGCCAGCAGTCAACCCCCTAGCGGTTCCTACGAGCAGTACTTC	TRBV23-1	TRBJ2-7	NA	TRBD2
CASSSRDRGLANEKLFF	TGTGCCAGCAGCTCCCGGGACAGGGGGCTGGCTAATGAAAAACTGTTTTTT	TRBV11-2	TRBJ1-4	NA	TRBD1
CSAPSYNEQFF	TGCAGTGCCCCGTCCTACAATGAGCAGTTCTTC	TRBV20-1	TRBJ2-1	NA	NA
CASSQQGSEGYTF	TGCGCCAGCAGCCAACAGGGATCCGAGGGCTACACCTTC	TRBV5-1	TRBJ1-2	NA	NA
CASSAGQAPWGGYTF	TGTGCCAGCAGCGCAGGACAGGCCCCATGGGGGGGCTACACCTTC	TRBV5-4	TRBJ1-2	NA	TRBD1
CASSQDGRSYGYTF	TGTGCCAGCAGCCAAGATGGCCGATCCTATGGCTACACCTTC	TRBV14	TRBJ1-2	NA	NA